What follows describes a single TCR beta chain. What it binds is not known. This sample was included in a study of cytomegalovirus exposure and HLA in healthy donors. Study conclusions and caveats: Across donors, sequencing depth was assumed by presence/absence analyses to be roughly uniform. As was reported, the classifier diagnosed cytomegalovirus status with high specificity and sensitivity.

CDR3 size: 13 residues. Losses at the gene ends were 7 bases for V and 4 bases for J; bases not matched to a gene: 5. CDR1 is SGHTS and CDR2 is YDEGEE in the germline V gene. The PCR made use of 60 Vbeta and 13 Jbeta primers. Libraries were prepared by immunoSEQ multiplex PCR; TCRdb keeps only in-frame clonotypes and omits some of them. The sample lists roughly 140,000 clones; around 75% were seen once. Input material: PBMCs. The receptor was isolated from a woman aged 25 to 39 in good health and CMV-seronegative. The V and J genes are TRBV5-8 and TRBJ1-1, with 9 bases lining up with TRBD1. The CDR3 coding sequence is TGTGCCAGCGGGACAGGGCGTCGCACTGAAGCTTTCTTT. Protein product: CASGTGRRTEAFF. Combining the CDR3 with reference TRBV5-8 and TRBJ1-1 gives the whole variable domain EAGVTQSPTHLIKTRGQQATLRCSPISGHTSVYWYQQALGLGLQFLLWYDEGEERNRGNFPPRFSGRQFPNYSSELNVNALELEDSALYLCASGTGRRTEAFFGQGTRLTVV.